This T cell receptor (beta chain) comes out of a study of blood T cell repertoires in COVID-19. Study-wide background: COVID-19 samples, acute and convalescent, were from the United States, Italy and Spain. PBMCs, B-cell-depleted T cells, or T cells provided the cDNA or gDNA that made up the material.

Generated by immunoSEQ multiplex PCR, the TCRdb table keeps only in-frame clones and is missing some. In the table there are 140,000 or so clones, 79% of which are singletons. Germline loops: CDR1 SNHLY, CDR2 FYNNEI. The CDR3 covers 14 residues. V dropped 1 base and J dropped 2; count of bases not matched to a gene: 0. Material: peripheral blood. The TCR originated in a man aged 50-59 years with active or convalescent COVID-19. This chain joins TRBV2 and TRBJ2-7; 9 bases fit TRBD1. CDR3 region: CASSEGDRAYEQYF. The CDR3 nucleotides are TGTGCCAGCAGTGAAGGGGACAGGGCCTACGAGCAGTACTTC.